The source of this T cell receptor (beta chain) is a study of spatial heterogeneity in lung cancer. Study-level information: For the average unique TCR and UMI combination, more than 9.5 occurrences appeared in raw reads.

General study findings and limits: Counts for ubiquitous and regional expanded TCRs went along with ubiquitous and regional nonsynonymous mutations, respectively. Tumoral mutation counts were tracked by counts of expanded intratumoral alpha and beta TCRs.

V dropped 6 bases and J dropped 0; count of bases not matched to a gene: 10. Germline V lookup: CDR1 DFQATT, CDR2 SNEGSKA (reference sequence). The CDR3 runs to 15 residues. Every cDNA TCR molecule received its own unique molecular identifier. Each CDR3 protein gets one entry after TCRdb re-called the 5' RACE reads with MiXCR. The sample holds about 17,000 distinct CDR3 sequences; under 7% are singletons and the top ten take around 6.5%. In its sample, this clonotype was seen many times. Its antigen is currently unknown. Time point noted: sample taken at primary tumor resection. Without sorting, whole RNA was sequenced from tumor, nontumor lung or frozen PBMC.

V usage is TRBV20-1 and J usage is TRBJ2-5, with 7 bases aligning to TRBD1. The starting material was lung tumor tissue, obtained at surgery. This sequence originates from a male donor with early-stage non-small cell lung cancer. The DNA of the CDR3 is TGCAGTGCAAGAATCGACAGGGAGTACCAAGAGACCCAGTACTTC. It yields the protein CSARIDREYQETQYF.